The TCR beta chain under discussion was sequenced for a study of early T cells in non-severe SARS-CoV-2 infection. Whole-study context: Investigators sequenced bulk RNA drawn from unsorted whole blood, and chains remained unpaired.

The CDR3 length is 16 residues. V was pared by 4 bases and J by 3 bases, with 17 bases between. Germline CDR1 reads SGDLS; CDR2 reads YYNGEE. Via MiXCR, TCRdb re-called the 5' RACE reads, giving one row per CDR3 protein. The sample consists of roughly 53,000 distinct CDR3 sequences, around 10% of them appearing once. This clonotype was picked up a small number of times. The sequencing used whole blood, collected at baseline. The chain joins TRBV9 to TRBJ2-1; D perhaps matches TRBD1 (5 bases). This clonotype originated in an adult who was a healthcare worker with PCR-confirmed SARS-CoV-2 infection or an uninfected control (not recorded which). The CDR3 nucleotides read TGTGCCAGCAGCCCAGGGCTAGTTCAAGTCTACAATGAGCAGTTCTTC. Its protein is CASSPGLVQVYNEQFF.